This TCR beta chain was sequenced in a study of T cell repertoires in cytomegalovirus infection. On the study more broadly: Both a matching HLA type and CMV infection were indicated by public TCR beta signatures. Study-level findings and limits: It was HLA-C-restricted CMV-specific TCR beta clonotypes that dominated the response ex vivo.

Germline V gene sequence: CDR1 SGHAT, CDR2 FQNNGV. CDR3 size: 12 residues. Comments on this clonotype: Its antigen is undetermined. At one of its ends the junction is not consistent with the germline gene, which may arise from a read error.

TCRdb re-called the reads with MiXCR, one entry per CDR3 protein. This sample has hundreds of thousands of distinct CDR3 sequences, with about 33% found just once. V and J are TRBV11-2 and TRBJ2-1; D remains unclear. The sequences come from cultured PBMCs, collected from culture after CMV antigen stimulation. This receptor was obtained from a human donor in good health (CMV status not recorded). Some clones in this sample may be carry-over from other donors' samples. CDR3 nucleotides: TGTGCCAGCAGCTTAGGAGGCAATGAGCAGCTCTTC. This sequence encodes CASSLGGNEQLF.